Listed below are T cell receptor beta chains from one sample, sequenced in a study of OX40 agonist ivuxolimab in advanced cancers. Produced via immunoSEQ multiplex PCR; TCRdb's table is partial and in-frame only. Of about 68,000 clones listed, about 82% are singletons. Here the sequenced sample was CD4+ or CD8+ T cells sorted from blood, taken in a trial of the OX40 agonist ivuxolimab. These receptors came from an adult with an advanced solid tumor such as melanoma, head and neck, liver or kidney cancer. Both conserved end residues are part of each CDR3. D genes are given only for firm matches. The size entry is marked missing in some rows and otherwise reads once, few, many or a size class.

clone_size: .; d_call: .; j_call: TRBJ1-5; v_call: TRBV28; cdr3_aa: CASSFGQENQPQHF; cdr3_nt: TGTGCCAGCAGTTTTGGGCAGGAGAATCAGCCCCAGCATTTT
clone_size: .; d_call: .; j_call: TRBJ1-4; v_call: TRBV4-3; cdr3_aa: CASSQDLAGWGEKLFF; cdr3_nt: TGCGCCAGCAGCCAAGATCTCGCAGGGTGGGGTGAAAAACTGTTTTTT
clone_size: .; d_call: .; j_call: TRBJ2-2; v_call: TRBV6-5; cdr3_aa: CASSRGTSAGELFF; cdr3_nt: TGTGCCAGCAGTCGCGGGACGTCCGCCGGGGAGCTGTTTTTT
clone_size: .; d_call: TRBD1; j_call: TRBJ1-3; v_call: TRBV6-6; cdr3_aa: CASSSGQALSGNTIYF; cdr3_nt: TGTGCCAGCAGTTCCGGACAGGCCCTCTCTGGAAACACCATATATTTT
clone_size: .; d_call: .; j_call: TRBJ2-3; v_call: TRBV19; cdr3_aa: CASTSDRAENTQYF; cdr3_nt: .
clone_size: .; d_call: .; j_call: TRBJ2-7; v_call: TRBV21-1; cdr3_aa: CASSKVVSCSYEQYF; cdr3_nt: TGTGCCAGCAGCAAAGTTGTTAGTTGCTCCTACGAGCAGTACTTC
clone_size: .; d_call: .; j_call: TRBJ1-4; v_call: TRBV7-3; cdr3_aa: CASSSNPREKLFF; cdr3_nt: TGTGCCAGCAGCTCCAACCCACGTGAAAAACTGTTTTTT
clone_size: .; d_call: TRBD1; j_call: TRBJ2-2; v_call: TRBV11-2; cdr3_aa: CASKFSPWGTGATGELFF; cdr3_nt: TGTGCCAGCAAGTTCTCCCCCTGGGGGACAGGGGCCACCGGGGAGCTGTTTTTT
clone_size: .; d_call: TRBD1; j_call: TRBJ1-2; v_call: TRBV11-3; cdr3_aa: CASSRQGLPSYGYTF; cdr3_nt: TGTGCCAGCAGCCGACAGGGACTCCCGAGTTATGGCTACACCTTC
clone_size: .; d_call: TRBD1; j_call: TRBJ2-7; v_call: TRBV18; cdr3_aa: CASSFGQGASYEQYF; cdr3_nt: TGTGCCAGCTCATTCGGACAGGGGGCGTCCTACGAGCAGTACTTC
clone_size: many; d_call: TRBD1; j_call: TRBJ1-6; v_call: TRBV30; cdr3_aa: CASQGESPLHF; cdr3_nt: TGTGCCTCACAGGGGGAATCACCCCTCCACTTT
clone_size: once; d_call: TRBD2; j_call: TRBJ2-1; v_call: TRBV5-4; cdr3_aa: CASSLGSPGLAVYNEQFF; cdr3_nt: TGTGCCAGCAGCTTGGGGTCCCCGGGACTAGCGGTTTACAATGAGCAGTTCTTC
clone_size: .; d_call: TRBD1; j_call: TRBJ1-1; v_call: TRBV25-1; cdr3_aa: CASSGTGALNTEAFF; cdr3_nt: TGTGCCAGCAGTGGGACAGGGGCGCTGAACACTGAAGCTTTCTTT
clone_size: few; d_call: TRBD2; j_call: TRBJ2-7; v_call: TRBV2; cdr3_aa: CASSEERGGAYEQYF; cdr3_nt: TGTGCCAGCAGTGAGGAGCGGGGGGGAGCCTACGAGCAGTACTTC
clone_size: .; d_call: .; j_call: TRBJ2-1; v_call: TRBV21-1; cdr3_aa: CASSKRRVSTHEQFF; cdr3_nt: TGTGCCAGCAGCAAAAGGAGAGTATCCACCCATGAGCAGTTCTTC
clone_size: .; d_call: .; j_call: TRBJ2-4; v_call: TRBV7-2; cdr3_aa: CASSLGLAGNIQYF; cdr3_nt: TGTGCCAGCAGCTTAGGGCTCGCCGGAAACATTCAGTACTTC
clone_size: .; d_call: .; j_call: TRBJ2-1; v_call: TRBV7-9; cdr3_aa: CASSSFTSSYNEQFF; cdr3_nt: TGTGCCAGCAGCTCTTTCACGAGCTCCTACAATGAGCAGTTCTTC